Sequencing of this T cell receptor (beta chain) was carried out in a study of blood T cell repertoires in COVID-19. Study details: Sources were T cells, B-cell-depleted T cells, or PBMCs; the material itself was cDNA or gDNA.

The CDR3 spans 16 residues. V was pared by 7 bases and J by 0 bases, with 10 bases of the junction left unmatched. CDR1 and CDR2 (germline): SGHRS, YFSETQ. This clone came up once. The table came from immunoSEQ multiplex PCR; TCRdb's copy has only in-frame clones and leaves some out. This repertoire shows under 50,000 clones, approximately 77% found once; its top ten account for approximately 4.4%. Sequencing was done on a sample of peripheral blood. This TCR was sampled from a woman in her 70s with acute or convalescent COVID-19. The chain is built from TRBV5-1 and TRBJ2-7; TRBD2 matches 10 bases. DNA for the CDR3: TGCGCCAGCCAATCTAGCGGGGGTGGTATCTCCTACGAGCAGTACTTC. The encoded protein is CASQSSGGGISYEQYF.